Sequencing of this TCR beta chain was carried out in a study of control samples from healthy donors and cancer patients. The germline gives CDR1 GTSNPN, CDR2 SVGIG (reference sequence). This CDR3 has 16 amino acids. Trimming shortened V by 1 base and J by 1 base, and 14 bases separated the two germline ends. Sequenced by immunoSEQ multiplex PCR; TCRdb stores in-frame clones only, minus some. The data show more than 75,000 clones, with roughly 80% seen just once and roughly 40% held by the top ten. This chain links TRBV30 with TRBJ1-5; no clear D. The TCR was taken from a man in his 70s with lung cancer. Sequencing was carried out using PBMCs. The DNA for the CDR3 is TGTGCCTGGAGTGAGGGAAGCCGTGGCAGCAATCAGCCCCAGCATTTT. Amino acids: CAWSEGSRGSNQPQHF.